This paragraph covers one TCR beta chain sequence. In the original workflow: Reference gene primer amplification gave nucleated cell count estimates. Libraries were prepared by immunoSEQ multiplex PCR; TCRdb keeps only in-frame clonotypes and omits some of them. For V, J and clone size, that table is used; D and trimming come from the DNA. The repertoire holds approximately 170,000 clones, 80% to 85% seen once, with about 14% in the top ten. The sample belongs to a study of blood T cell repertoires in COVID-19. Overall study context: Samples taken during acute and convalescent COVID-19 were collected in the United States, Italy and Spain.

The germline V and J ends were trimmed by 1 base and 4 bases, with 13 bases remaining between them. Germline V gives CDR1 MNHNS, CDR2 SASEGT. The CDR3 consists of 15 residues. Seattle researchers signed up patients amid active infection and tracked them longitudinally. This clonotype was obtained from a woman aged 70-85 years with COVID-19, enrolled during active disease. The chain carries TRBV6-1 and TRBJ2-5; D is possibly TRBD1 (5 bases). The sequencing sample was made of peripheral blood. The DNA of the CDR3 is TGTGCCAGCAGTGAAGGTTGGGGCTTATCAGAGACCCAGTACTTC. Protein sequence: CASSEGWGLSETQYF.